This T cell receptor (beta chain) was captured in a study of blood T cell repertoires in COVID-19. Study-wide context: The United States, Italy and Spain were the sources of the acute and convalescent COVID-19 samples.

The CDR3 consists of 16 residues. V was pared by 4 bases and J by 1 base, with 16 bases between. In germline, CDR1 is LGHNA, CDR2 YNFKEQ. This clone was detected a few times. How the authors handled the data: Reference gene primer amplification gave nucleated cell count estimates. Sequencing was performed with immunoSEQ multiplex PCR; in TCRdb, only in-frame clones are kept and a portion is missing. V, J and clone size are those of that table, while D and trimming were read from the DNA. The sample has approximately 190,000 clones, roughly 80% seen once. Sequenced material: peripheral blood. J is TRBJ1-2 and V is TRBV4-2; no clear D. This sequence was found in a man in his fifties or sixties with acute or convalescent COVID-19. CDR3 nucleotide sequence: TGTGCCAGCAGCCCAGGCTTGGGAGACCTTAACTATGGCTACACCTTC. It yields the protein CASSPGLGDLNYGYTF.